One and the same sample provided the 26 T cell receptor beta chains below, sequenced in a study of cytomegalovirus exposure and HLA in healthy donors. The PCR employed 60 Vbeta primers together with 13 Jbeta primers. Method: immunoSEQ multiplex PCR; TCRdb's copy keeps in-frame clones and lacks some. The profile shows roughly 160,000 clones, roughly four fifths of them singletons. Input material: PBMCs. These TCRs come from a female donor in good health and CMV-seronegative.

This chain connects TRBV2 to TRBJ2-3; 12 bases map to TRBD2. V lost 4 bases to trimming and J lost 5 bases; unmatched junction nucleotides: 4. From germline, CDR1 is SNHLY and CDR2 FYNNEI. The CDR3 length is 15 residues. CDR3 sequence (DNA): TGTGCCAGCAGTGTCCTAGCGGGAGGGGGAGATACGCAGTATTTT. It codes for CASSVLAGGGDTQYF.

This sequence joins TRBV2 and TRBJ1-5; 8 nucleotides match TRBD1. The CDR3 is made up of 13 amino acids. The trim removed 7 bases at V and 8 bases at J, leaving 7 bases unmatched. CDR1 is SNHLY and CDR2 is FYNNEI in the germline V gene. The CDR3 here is CASNAGGKEPQHF. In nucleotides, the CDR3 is TGTGCCAGCAACGCAGGGGGCAAGGAGCCCCAGCATTTT.

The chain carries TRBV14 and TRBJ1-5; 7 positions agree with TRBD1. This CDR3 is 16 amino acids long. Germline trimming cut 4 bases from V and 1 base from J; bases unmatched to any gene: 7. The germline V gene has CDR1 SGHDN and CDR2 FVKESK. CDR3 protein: CASSLADRVSNQPQHF. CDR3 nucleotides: TGTGCCAGCAGCCTCGCAGACAGGGTAAGCAATCAGCCCCAGCATTTT. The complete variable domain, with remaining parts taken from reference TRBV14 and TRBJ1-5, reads EAGVTQFPSHSVIEKGQTVTLRCDPISGHDNLYWYRRVMGKEIKFLLHFVKESKQDESGMPNNRFLAERTGGTYSTLKVQPAELEDSGVYFCASSLADRVSNQPQHFGDGTRLSIL.

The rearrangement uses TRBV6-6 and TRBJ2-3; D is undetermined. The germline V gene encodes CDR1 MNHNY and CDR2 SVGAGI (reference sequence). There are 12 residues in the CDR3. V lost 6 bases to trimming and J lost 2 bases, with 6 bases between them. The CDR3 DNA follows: TGTGCCAGCAGCGCGCTCACAGATACGCAGTATTTT. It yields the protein CASSALTDTQYF.

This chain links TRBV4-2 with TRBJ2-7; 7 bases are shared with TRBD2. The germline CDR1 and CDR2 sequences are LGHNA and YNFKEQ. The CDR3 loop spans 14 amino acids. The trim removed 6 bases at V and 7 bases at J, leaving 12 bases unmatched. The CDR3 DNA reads TGTGCCAGCAGGGCGGGGGAAGATCGTTGGGAGCAGTACTTC. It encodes CASRAGEDRWEQYF.

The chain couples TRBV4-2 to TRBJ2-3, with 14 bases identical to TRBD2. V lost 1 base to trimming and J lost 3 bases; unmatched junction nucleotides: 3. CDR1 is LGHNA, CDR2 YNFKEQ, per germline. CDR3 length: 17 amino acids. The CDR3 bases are TGTGCCAGCAGCCAAGCGACTAGCGGGGGGGGAACAGATACGCAGTATTTT. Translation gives CASSQATSGGGTDTQYF.

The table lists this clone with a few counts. The CDR3 nucleotides are TGTGCCAGCAGCTTCCGGGGGAGCTCCTACAATGAGCAGTTCTTC. The encoded protein is CASSFRGSSYNEQFF. The chain employs TRBV5-4 and TRBJ2-1; TRBD2 is a possible D gene (6 bases). V lost 2 bases, J lost 0 bases, and 9 bases lay in between. CDR3 length equals 15 residues. In germline, CDR1 is SGHNT, CDR2 YYREEE (reference sequence). Based on the CDR3 plus reference TRBV5-4 and TRBJ2-1, the full variable domain is ETGVTQSPTHLIKTRGQQVTLRCSSQSGHNTVSWYQQALGQGPQFIFQYYREEENGRGNFPPRFSGLQFPNYSSELNVNALELDDSALYLCASSFRGSSYNEQFFGPGTRLTVL.

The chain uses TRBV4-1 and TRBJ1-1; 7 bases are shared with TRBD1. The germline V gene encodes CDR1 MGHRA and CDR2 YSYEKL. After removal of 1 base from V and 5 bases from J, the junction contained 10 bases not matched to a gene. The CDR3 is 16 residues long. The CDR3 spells CASSQVPTGAGTEAFF. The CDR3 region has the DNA TGCGCCAGCAGCCAAGTGCCTACAGGGGCGGGTACTGAAGCTTTCTTT.

CDR3 loop: CASSRHRDRQIQETQYF. The CDR3 DNA is TGTGCCAGCAGCCGGCACCGGGACAGGCAAATCCAAGAGACCCAGTACTTC. This chain joins TRBV7-2 and TRBJ2-5; 8 bases agree with TRBD1. V lost 5 bases, J lost 1 base, and 12 bases stayed unmatched. This CDR3 comprises 17 residues. Germline V gene sequence: CDR1 SGHTA, CDR2 FQGNSA.

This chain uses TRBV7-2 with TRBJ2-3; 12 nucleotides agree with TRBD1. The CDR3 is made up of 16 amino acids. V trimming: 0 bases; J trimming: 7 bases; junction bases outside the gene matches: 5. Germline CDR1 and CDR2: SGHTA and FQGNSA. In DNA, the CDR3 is TGTGCCAGCAGCTTAGCCGGGACAGGGGGCCCAAATACGCAGTATTTT. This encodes CASSLAGTGGPNTQYF.

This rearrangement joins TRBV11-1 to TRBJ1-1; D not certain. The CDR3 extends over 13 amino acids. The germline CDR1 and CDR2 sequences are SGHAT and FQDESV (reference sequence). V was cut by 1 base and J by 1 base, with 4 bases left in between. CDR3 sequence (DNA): TGTGCCAGCAGCTTAGGAGAGAACACTGAAGCTTTCTTT. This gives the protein CASSLGENTEAFF.

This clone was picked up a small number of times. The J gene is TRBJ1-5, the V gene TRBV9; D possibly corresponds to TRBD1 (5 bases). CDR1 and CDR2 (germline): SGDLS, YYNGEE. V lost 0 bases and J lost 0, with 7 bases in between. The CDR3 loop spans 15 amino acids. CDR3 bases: TGTGCCAGCAGCGTAGGGGGCCTTAGCAATCAGCCCCAGCATTTT. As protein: CASSVGGLSNQPQHF. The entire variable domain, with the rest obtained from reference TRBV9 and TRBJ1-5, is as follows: DSGVTQTPKHLITATGQRVTLRCSPRSGDLSVYWYQQSLDQGLQFLIQYYNGEERAKGNILERFSAQQFPDLHSELNLSSLELGDSALYFCASSVGGLSNQPQHFGDGTRLSIL.

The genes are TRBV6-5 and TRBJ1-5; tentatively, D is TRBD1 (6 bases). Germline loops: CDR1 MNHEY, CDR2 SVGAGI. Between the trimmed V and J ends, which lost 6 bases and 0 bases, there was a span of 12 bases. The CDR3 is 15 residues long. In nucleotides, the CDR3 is TGTGCCAGCAGCCCGACAGGATATAGCAATCAGCCCCAGCATTTT. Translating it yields CASSPTGYSNQPQHF.

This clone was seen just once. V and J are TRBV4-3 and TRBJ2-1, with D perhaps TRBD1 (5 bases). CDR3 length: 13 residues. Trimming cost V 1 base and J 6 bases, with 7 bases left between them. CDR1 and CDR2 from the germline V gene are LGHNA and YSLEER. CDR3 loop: CASSQGRGNEQFF. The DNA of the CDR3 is TGCGCCAGCAGCCAAGGAAGGGGCAATGAGCAGTTCTTC.

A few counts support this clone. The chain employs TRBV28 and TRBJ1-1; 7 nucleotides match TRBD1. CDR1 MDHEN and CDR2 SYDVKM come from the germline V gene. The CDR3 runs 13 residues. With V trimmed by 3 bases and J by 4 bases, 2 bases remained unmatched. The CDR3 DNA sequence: TGTGCCAGCAGTTTGACAGGGACCACTGAAGCTTTCTTT. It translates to CASSLTGTTEAFF. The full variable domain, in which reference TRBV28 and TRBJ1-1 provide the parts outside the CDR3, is DVKVTQSSRYLVKRTGEKVFLECVQDMDHENMFWYRQDPGLGLRLIYFSYDVKMKEKGDIPEGYSVSREKKERFSLILESASTNQTSMYLCASSLTGTTEAFFGQGTRLTVV.

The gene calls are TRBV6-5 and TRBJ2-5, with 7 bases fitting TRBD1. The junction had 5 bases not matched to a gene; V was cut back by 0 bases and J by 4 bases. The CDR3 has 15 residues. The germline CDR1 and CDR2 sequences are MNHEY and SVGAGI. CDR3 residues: CASSYSGTDGETQYF. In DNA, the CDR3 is TGTGCCAGCAGTTACTCGGGGACAGATGGAGAGACCCAGTACTTC.

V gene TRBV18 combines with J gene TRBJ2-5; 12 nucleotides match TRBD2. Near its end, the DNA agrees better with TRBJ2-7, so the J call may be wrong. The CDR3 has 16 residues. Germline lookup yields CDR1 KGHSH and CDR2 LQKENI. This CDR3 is CASSPGLAGRSYEQYF. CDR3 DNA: TGTGCCAGCTCACCCGGACTAGCGGGAAGGTCCTACGAGCAGTACTTC.

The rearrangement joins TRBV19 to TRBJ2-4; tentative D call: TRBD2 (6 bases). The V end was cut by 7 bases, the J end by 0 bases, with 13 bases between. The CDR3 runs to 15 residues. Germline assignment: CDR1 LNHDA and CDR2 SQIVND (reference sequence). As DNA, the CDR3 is TGTGCCAGTACCCCGGGACTCTCAGCCAAAAACATTCAGTACTTC. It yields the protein CASTPGLSAKNIQYF.

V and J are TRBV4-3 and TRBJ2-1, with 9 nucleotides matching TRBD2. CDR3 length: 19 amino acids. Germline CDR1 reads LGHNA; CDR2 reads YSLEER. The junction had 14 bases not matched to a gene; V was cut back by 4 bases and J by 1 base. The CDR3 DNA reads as TGCGCCAGCAGCCGAAGACTAGCGGTACTAGACAATTCCTACAATGAGCAGTTCTTC. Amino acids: CASSRRLAVLDNSYNEQFF.

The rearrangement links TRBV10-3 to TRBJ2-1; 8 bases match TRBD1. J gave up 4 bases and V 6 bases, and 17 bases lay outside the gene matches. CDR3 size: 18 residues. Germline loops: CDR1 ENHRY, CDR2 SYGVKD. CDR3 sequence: CAISQGAPSAPLYNEQFF. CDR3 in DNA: TGTGCCATCAGCCAGGGGGCTCCCTCGGCCCCTCTATACAATGAGCAGTTCTTC.

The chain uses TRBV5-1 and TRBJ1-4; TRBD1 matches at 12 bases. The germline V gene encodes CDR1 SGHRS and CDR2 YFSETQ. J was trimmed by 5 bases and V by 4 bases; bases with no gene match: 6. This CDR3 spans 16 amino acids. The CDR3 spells CASSPGDRGRNEKLFF. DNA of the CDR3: TGCGCCAGCAGCCCGGGGGACAGGGGGCGGAATGAAAAACTGTTTTTT.

The CDR3 DNA is TGTGCCAGCAGTGGCCGGGACAGCAGAACAGATACGCAGTATTTT. This gives the protein CASSGRDSRTDTQYF. This chain joins TRBV2 and TRBJ2-3, with 7 nucleotides matching TRBD1. The CDR3 spans 15 residues. Germline V lookup: CDR1 SNHLY, CDR2 FYNNEI. V lost 4 bases to trimming and J lost 3 bases; unmatched junction nucleotides: 7.

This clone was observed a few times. This CDR3 is CSVIGTGSRFF. CDR3 bases: TGCAGCGTTATTGGGACAGGGAGTAGATTCTTC. The chain employs TRBV29-1 and TRBJ2-1, with TRBD1 matching over 9 bases. After removal of 5 bases from V and 16 bases from J, the junction contained 9 bases not matched to a gene. The CDR3 totals 11 residues. CDR1 and CDR2 from the germline V gene are SQVTM and ANQGSEA.

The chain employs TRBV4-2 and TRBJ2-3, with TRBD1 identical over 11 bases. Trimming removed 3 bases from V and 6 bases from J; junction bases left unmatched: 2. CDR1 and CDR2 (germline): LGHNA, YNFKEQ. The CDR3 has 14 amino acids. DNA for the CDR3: TGTGCCAGCAGCCAGGGACAGGGGGGGGATACGCAGTATTTT. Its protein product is CASSQGQGGDTQYF.

The CDR3 bases are TGTGCCAGCAGCCCCAGGGTATCCGAGACCCAGTACTTC. Protein product: CASSPRVSETQYF. The chain has TRBV5-4 and TRBJ2-5; possibly TRBD1 for D (5 bases). CDR1 SGHNT and CDR2 YYREEE come from the germline V gene (reference sequence). Trimming stripped 4 bases from V and 5 bases from J, with 12 bases between. The CDR3 contains 13 residues.

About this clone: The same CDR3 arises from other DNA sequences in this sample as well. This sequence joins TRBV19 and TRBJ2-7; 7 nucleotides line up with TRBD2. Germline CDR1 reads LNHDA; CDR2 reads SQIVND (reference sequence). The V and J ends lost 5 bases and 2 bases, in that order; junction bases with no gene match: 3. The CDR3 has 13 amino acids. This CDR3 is CASSRRGAYEQYF. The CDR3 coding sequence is TGTGCCAGTAGTCGACGGGGGGCCTACGAGCAGTACTTC. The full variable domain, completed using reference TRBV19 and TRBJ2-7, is DGGITQSPKYLFRKEGQNVTLSCEQNLNHDAMYWYRQDPGQGLRLIYYSQIVNDFQKGDIAEGYSVSREKKESFPLTVTSAQKNPTAFYLCASSRRGAYEQYFGPGTRLTVT.